One T cell receptor beta chain is described in this entry. Its target is unknown. CDR3 length: 14 amino acids. V lost 0 bases, J lost 0 bases, and 5 bases lay in between. Germline V gives CDR1 SGDLS, CDR2 YYNGEE. The data stem from a study of T-cell memory formation after mild COVID-19. Amplification by 5'RACE using constant-segment primers produced TCR alpha and TCR beta cDNA libraries that carried sample barcodes and UMIs. TCRdb re-called the 5' RACE reads through MiXCR, storing one row per CDR3 protein. In the table there are 210,000 or so distinct CDR3 sequences, 27% of which are singletons. Study-level results: Later expanders leaned CD4+, whereas clones that contracted between day 15 and 85 were balanced CD4/CD8.

The sequence came from an adult woman who had mild COVID-19 (a few samples of this study predate the infection). Cell type and time point are not known. Sequencing input: PBMCs or a T cell subset sorted from them (not recorded which). This rearrangement joins TRBV9 to TRBJ2-3; D remains ambiguous. This CDR3 reads CASSVVDSTDTQYF. CDR3 DNA: TGTGCCAGCAGCGTAGTTGATAGCACAGATACGCAGTATTTT. The entire variable domain, with the rest obtained from reference TRBV9 and TRBJ2-3, is as follows: DSGVTQTPKHLITATGQRVTLRCSPRSGDLSVYWYQQSLDQGLQFLIQYYNGEERAKGNILERFSAQQFPDLHSELNLSSLELGDSALYFCASSVVDSTDTQYFGPGTRLTVL.